The rows below give T cell receptor beta chains drawn from one sample of a study of post-analysis software for immune sequencing data. Each CDR3 protein is one row after TCRdb ran MiXCR on the PCR reads. Of about 810,000 distinct CDR3 sequences in the sample, about 53% were seen once. Sequenced: blood. The receptors shown here come from a girl under 18 with multiple sclerosis. Both conserved end residues are part of each CDR3. A D gene is named only where the DNA matches it firmly. Clone size is not always given. Where it is, it says once, few, many or a class for expanded clones.

>NA|TRBJ2-1|NA|TRBV30
TGTGCCTGGAGTCCTCCCTCGGAGAATGAGCAGTTCTTC
CAWSPPSENEQFF
>NA|TRBJ1-2|NA|TRBV7-8
TGTGCCAGCAGCTCCACGTTTGGCTACACCTTC
CASSSTFGYTF
>NA|TRBJ2-7|TRBD1|TRBV4-1
TGCGCCAGCAGCCAAGACTTCGGGACAGGGGGGTACGAGCAGTACTTC
CASSQDFGTGGYEQYF
>NA|TRBJ2-7|NA|TRBV7-9
TGTGCCAGCAGCCCTAGGGAACTAGTTCTCGACTACGAGCAGTACTTC
CASSPRELVLDYEQYF
>NA|TRBJ2-1|TRBD2|TRBV24-1
TGTGCCACCGGGTCGGGAGGGGAAAATGAGCAGTTCTTC
CATGSGGENEQFF
>once|TRBJ1-5|NA|TRBV27
TGTGCCAGCGGCCGAGCACAGGCGAACCTCAATCAGCCCCAGCATTTT
CASGRAQANLNQPQHF
>NA|TRBJ2-3|NA|TRBV7-2
TGTGCCAGCAGCTTAACGAGGCGAGATACGCAGTATTTT
CASSLTRRDTQYF
>few|TRBJ2-1|NA|TRBV5-1
TGCGCCAGCAGCTTGAGAAATGAGCAGGTCTTC
CASSLRNEQVF
>NA|TRBJ2-5|TRBD1|TRBV20-1
TGCAGTGCTGGGGACAGCTTGCAAGAGACCCAGTACTTC
CSAGDSLQETQYF
>NA|TRBJ2-7|TRBD2|TRBV12-3/TRBV12-4
TGTGCCAGCAGTCCGGGACTAGCGGGGCACTACGAGCAGTACTTC
CASSPGLAGHYEQYF
>NA|TRBJ1-4|NA|TRBV20-1
TGCAGTGCTAGAACCGGGACTTTAAATGAAAAACTGTTTTTT
CSARTGTLNEKLFF
>NA|TRBJ1-5|NA|TRBV20-1
TGCAGTGCTAGAGATGGAGTCGGCAGAAGCACTCAGCCCCAGCATTTT
CSARDGVGRSTQPQHF
>few|TRBJ2-7|TRBD1|TRBV27
TGTGCCAGCAGTTTGGGACAGGGGGCTGCCGAGCAGTACTTC
CASSLGQGAAEQYF
>NA|TRBJ2-1|NA|TRBV20-1
TGCAGTGCTAACCGGGACTCGAGCTCCTACAATGAGCAGTTCTTC
CSANRDSSSYNEQFF
>few|TRBJ2-7|NA|TRBV12-3/TRBV12-4
TGTGCCAGCACCCGGGACATGAGCTCCTACGAGCAGTACTTC
CASTRDMSSYEQYF
>once|TRBJ2-1|TRBD1|TRBV9
TGTGCCAGCAGCGTAGCGAGGGGACAGTACAATGAGCAGTTCTTC
CASSVARGQYNEQFF
>NA|TRBJ2-3|NA|TRBV7-9
TGTGCCAGCAGCCCACGTGAGGACTGGGATACGCAGTATTTT
CASSPREDWDTQYF
>NA|TRBJ2-7|TRBD1|TRBV6-5
TGTGCCAGCAGGTACAGGGGAGACTCCTACGAGCAGTACTTC
CASRYRGDSYEQYF
>few|TRBJ2-7|NA|TRBV11-2
TGTGCCAGCAGCTTAGCCACCGACCCCTACGAGCAGTACTTC
CASSLATDPYEQYF
>NA|TRBJ2-7|NA|TRBV5-6
TGTGCCAGCAGTGCCAGTGACCCCTACTCCTACGAGCAGTACTTC
CASSASDPYSYEQYF
>NA|TRBJ2-7|NA|TRBV7-9
TGTGCCAGCAGTAACCGGGACTCCTACGAGCAGTACTTC
CASSNRDSYEQYF
>NA|TRBJ2-1|TRBD2|TRBV5-1
TGCGCCAGCAGCCCTTACTCTAGCGGGAGGGCCGCTGAGCAGTTCTTC
CASSPYSSGRAAEQFF
>NA|TRBJ1-2|NA|TRBV29-1
TGCAGCGTCCAGACCCCTTGGGATGGCTACACCTTC
CSVQTPWDGYTF
>once|TRBJ2-7|NA|TRBV5-1
TGCGCCAGCAGGACGGACGTCGGGAAGGGTCCCTACGAGCAGTACTTC
CASRTDVGKGPYEQYF
>few|TRBJ2-5|TRBD1|TRBV5-1
TGCGCCAGCAGCAGGTTGACAGGGCGAGAGCAGTACTTC
CASSRLTGREQYF
>NA|TRBJ2-1|NA|TRBV7-9
TGTGCCAGCAGCTTAGGATCCAGGACGGATGAGCAGTTCTTC
CASSLGSRTDEQFF
>NA|TRBJ2-1|NA|TRBV10-3
TGTGCCATCAGTGAAGGCGGGGCTGGGCAGTTCTTC
CAISEGGAGQFF
>NA|TRBJ2-3|NA|TRBV7-2
TGTGCCAGCAGCTTAGGGTTTCAGAGCACAGATACGCAGTATTTT
CASSLGFQSTDTQYF
>NA|TRBJ2-5|TRBD1|TRBV5-6
TGTGCCAGCAGCTTGGGGACAGGGAGAAACCAAGAGACCCAGTACTTC
CASSLGTGRNQETQYF
>few|TRBJ2-3|TRBD1|TRBV20-1
TGCAGTGCTTTGGGGCCCGGGACAGAGCAGTATTTT
CSALGPGTEQYF
>NA|TRBJ2-7|NA|TRBV9
TGTGCCAGCAGCGTAGAACTAGCCCCCTACGAGCAGTACTTC
CASSVELAPYEQYF
>NA|TRBJ2-7|NA|TRBV5-1
TGCGCCAGCGTGGGTGGGCAGGGAGCCACCTACGAGCAGTACTTC
CASVGGQGATYEQYF
>NA|TRBJ2-7|TRBD1|TRBV12-3/TRBV12-4
TGTGCCAGCAGTTTCGACAGGGGGGAGTACTTC
CASSFDRGEYF
>NA|TRBJ1-1|NA|TRBV7-9
TGTGCCAGCAGCTTAGCCCTTAAACGGAGGCCAAACACTGAAGCTTTCTTT
CASSLALKRRPNTEAFF
>NA|TRBJ2-3|NA|TRBV15
TGTGCCACCAGCAGAGACGGGGATACGCAGTATTTT
CATSRDGDTQYF
>few|TRBJ1-2|NA|TRBV29-1
TGCAGCGCTGACTCGACAGAACTCTATGGCTACACCTTC
CSADSTELYGYTF
>NA|TRBJ1-1|TRBD1|TRBV4-1
TGCGCCAGCAGCCAACCGCGACAGGGTAGGACTGAAGCTTTCTTT
CASSQPRQGRTEAFF
>NA|TRBJ1-1|TRBD1|TRBV4-2
TGTGCCAGCAGCCAATCGGGGGGAGGGGGCAGGAGGACTGAAGCTTTCTTT
CASSQSGGGGRRTEAFF
>NA|TRBJ2-1|TRBD2|TRBV20-1
TGCAGGGCACTAGCGGGAGGGCCCAATGAGCAGTTCTTC
CRALAGGPNEQFF
>few|TRBJ1-2|NA|TRBV12-3/TRBV12-4
TGTGCCAGCAGTTTAGGGGCGAGGAGCTACACCTTC
CASSLGARSYTF
>NA|TRBJ2-1|TRBD1|TRBV10-3
TGTGCCGTCGGGGACAGGGCGTCGAATGAGCAGTTCTTC
CAVGDRASNEQFF
>NA|TRBJ1-2|TRBD1|TRBV2
TGTGCCAGCATAACCCAGGGGGGTGGCTACACCTTC
CASITQGGGYTF
>NA|TRBJ2-3|TRBD2|TRBV7-3
TGTGCCAGCAGCGATCCTAGCGGGGGCCCCACAGATACGCAGTATTTT
CASSDPSGGPTDTQYF
>NA|TRBJ2-7|TRBD1|TRBV6-5
TGTGCCAGCACCAAACAGGGGGCCTACGAGCAGTACTTC
CASTKQGAYEQYF
>NA|TRBJ2-4|NA|TRBV6-1
TGTGCCAGCAGTGAATGGGGCCCGGGGGCCAAAAACATTCAGTACTTC
CASSEWGPGAKNIQYF
>NA|TRBJ2-5|NA|TRBV6-1
TGTGCCAGCAGTGAAGGTGGGACCCGGGAGACCCAGTACTTC
CASSEGGTRETQYF
>NA|TRBJ2-1|NA|TRBV5-1
TGCGCCAGCAGCCATGGGGCAGGGGCCGTCAATGAGCAGTTCTTC
CASSHGAGAVNEQFF
>few|TRBJ2-7|TRBD2|TRBV20-1
TGCAGTGCTCCACTTACTAGCGGGAGGGCCTACGAGCAGTACTTC
CSAPLTSGRAYEQYF